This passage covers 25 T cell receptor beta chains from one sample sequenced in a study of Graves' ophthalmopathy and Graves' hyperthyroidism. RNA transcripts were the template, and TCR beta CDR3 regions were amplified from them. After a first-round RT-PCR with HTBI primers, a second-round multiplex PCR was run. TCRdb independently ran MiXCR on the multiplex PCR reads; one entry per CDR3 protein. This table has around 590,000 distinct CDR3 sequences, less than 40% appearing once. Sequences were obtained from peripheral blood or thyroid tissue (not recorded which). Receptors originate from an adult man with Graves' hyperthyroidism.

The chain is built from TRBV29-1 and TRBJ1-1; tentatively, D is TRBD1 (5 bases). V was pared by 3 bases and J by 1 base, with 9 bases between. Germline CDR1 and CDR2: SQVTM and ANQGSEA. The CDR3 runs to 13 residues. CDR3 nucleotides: TGCAGCGTTGACAGGGTAGGGAACACTGAAGCTTTCTTT. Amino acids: CSVDRVGNTEAFF.

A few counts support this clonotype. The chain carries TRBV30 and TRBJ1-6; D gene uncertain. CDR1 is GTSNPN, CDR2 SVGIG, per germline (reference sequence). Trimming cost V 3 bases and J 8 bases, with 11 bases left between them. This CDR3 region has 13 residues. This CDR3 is CAWRARSDSPLHF. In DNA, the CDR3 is TGTGCCTGGAGGGCCAGGAGTGATTCACCCCTCCACTTT. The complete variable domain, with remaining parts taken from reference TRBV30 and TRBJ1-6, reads SQTIHQWPATLVQPVGSPLSLECTVEGTSNPNLYWYRQAAGRGLQLLFYSVGIGQISSEVPQNLSASRPQDRQFILSSKKLLLSDSGFYLCAWRARSDSPLHFGNGTRLTVT.

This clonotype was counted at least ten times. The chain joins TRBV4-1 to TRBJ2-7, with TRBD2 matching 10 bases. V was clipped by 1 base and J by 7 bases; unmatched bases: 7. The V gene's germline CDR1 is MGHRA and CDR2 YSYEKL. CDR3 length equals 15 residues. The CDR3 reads CASSQVPSGREEQYF. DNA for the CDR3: TGCGCCAGCAGCCAAGTTCCTAGCGGGAGAGAAGAGCAGTACTTC.

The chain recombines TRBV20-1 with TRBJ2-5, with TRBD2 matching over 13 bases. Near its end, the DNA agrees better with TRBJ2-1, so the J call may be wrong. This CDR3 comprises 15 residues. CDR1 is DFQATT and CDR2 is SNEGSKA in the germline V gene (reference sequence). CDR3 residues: CSAPGLAGAYNEQFF. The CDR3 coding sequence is TGCAGTGCTCCCGGACTAGCGGGAGCCTACAATGAGCAGTTCTTC.

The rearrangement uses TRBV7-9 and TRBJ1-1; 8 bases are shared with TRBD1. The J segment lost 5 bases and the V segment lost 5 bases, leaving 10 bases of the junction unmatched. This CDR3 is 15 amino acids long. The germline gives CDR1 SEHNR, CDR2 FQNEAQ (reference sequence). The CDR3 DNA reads TGTGCCAGCAGCCAAGCAGGGGGCTACGGGACTGAAGCTTTCTTT. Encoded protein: CASSQAGGYGTEAFF.

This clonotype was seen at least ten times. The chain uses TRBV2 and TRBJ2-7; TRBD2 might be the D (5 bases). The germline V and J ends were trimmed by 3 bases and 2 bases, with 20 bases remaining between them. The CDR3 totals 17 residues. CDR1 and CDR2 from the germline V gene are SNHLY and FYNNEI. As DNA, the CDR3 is TGTGCCAGCAGTGACGTGAGCGGAGGCGCTCTCCCCTACGAGCAGTACTTC. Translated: CASSDVSGGALPYEQYF. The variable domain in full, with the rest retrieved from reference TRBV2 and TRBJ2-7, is EPEVTQTPSHQVTQMGQEVILRCVPISNHLYFYWYRQILGQKVEFLVSFYNNEISEKSEIFDDQFSVERPDGSNFTLKIRSTKLEDSAMYFCASSDVSGGALPYEQYFGPGTRLTVT.

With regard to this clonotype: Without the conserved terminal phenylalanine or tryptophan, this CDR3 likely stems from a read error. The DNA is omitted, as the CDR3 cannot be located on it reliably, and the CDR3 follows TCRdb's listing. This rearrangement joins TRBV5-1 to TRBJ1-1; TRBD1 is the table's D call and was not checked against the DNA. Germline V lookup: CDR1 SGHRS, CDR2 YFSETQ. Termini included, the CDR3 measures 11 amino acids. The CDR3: CASSVGQRANY.

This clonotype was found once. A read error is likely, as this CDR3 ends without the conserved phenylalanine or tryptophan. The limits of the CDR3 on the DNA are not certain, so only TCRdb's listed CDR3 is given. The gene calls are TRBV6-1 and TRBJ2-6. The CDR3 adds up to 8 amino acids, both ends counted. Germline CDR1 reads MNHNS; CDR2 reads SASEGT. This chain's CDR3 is CASSVWTS.

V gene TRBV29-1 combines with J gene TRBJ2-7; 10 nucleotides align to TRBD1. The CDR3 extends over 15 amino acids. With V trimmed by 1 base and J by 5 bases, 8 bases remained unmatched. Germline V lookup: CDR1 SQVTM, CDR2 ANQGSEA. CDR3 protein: CSVEGWTGGTDEQYF. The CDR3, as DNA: TGCAGCGTTGAAGGGTGGACAGGGGGGACGGACGAGCAGTACTTC.

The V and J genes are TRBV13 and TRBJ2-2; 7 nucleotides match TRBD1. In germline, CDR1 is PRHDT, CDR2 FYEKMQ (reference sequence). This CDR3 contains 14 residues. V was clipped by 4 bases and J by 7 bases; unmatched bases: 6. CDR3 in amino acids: CASSSTGVRGELFF. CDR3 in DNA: TGTGCCAGCAGCTCTACAGGGGTGCGCGGGGAGCTGTTTTTT.

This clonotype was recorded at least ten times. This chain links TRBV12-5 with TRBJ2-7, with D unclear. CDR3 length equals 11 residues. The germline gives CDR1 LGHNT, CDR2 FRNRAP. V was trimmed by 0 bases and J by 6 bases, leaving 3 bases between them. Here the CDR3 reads CASGLVSEQYF. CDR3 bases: TGTGCTAGTGGTTTGGTAAGCGAGCAGTACTTC.

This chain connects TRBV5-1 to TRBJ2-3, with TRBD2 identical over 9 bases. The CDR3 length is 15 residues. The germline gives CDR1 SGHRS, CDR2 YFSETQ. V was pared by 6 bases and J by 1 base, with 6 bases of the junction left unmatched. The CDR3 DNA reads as TGCGCCAGCAATCCTTTAGCGGGGGGCACAGATACGCAGTATTTT. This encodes CASNPLAGGTDTQYF.

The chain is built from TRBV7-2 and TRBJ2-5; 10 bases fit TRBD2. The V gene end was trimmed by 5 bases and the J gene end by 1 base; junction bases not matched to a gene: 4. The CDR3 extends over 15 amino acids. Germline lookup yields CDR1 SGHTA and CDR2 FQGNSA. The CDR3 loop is CASSPAGGPQETQYF. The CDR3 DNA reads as TGTGCCAGCAGCCCAGCGGGGGGGCCCCAAGAGACCCAGTACTTC.

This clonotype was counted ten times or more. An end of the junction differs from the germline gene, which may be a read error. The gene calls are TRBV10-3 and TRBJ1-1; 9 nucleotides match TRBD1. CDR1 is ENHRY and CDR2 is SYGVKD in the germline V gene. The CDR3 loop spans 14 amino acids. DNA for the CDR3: TGTGCCAGCAGTCGGGACAGGGAGAGCACTGAAGCTTTCTTT. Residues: CASSRDRESTEAFF.

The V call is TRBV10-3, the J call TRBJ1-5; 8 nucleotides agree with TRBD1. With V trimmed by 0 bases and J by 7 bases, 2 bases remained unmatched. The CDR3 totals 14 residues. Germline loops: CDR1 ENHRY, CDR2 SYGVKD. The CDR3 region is CAISESTGDQPQHF. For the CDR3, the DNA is TGTGCCATCAGTGAGTCGACAGGGGACCAGCCCCAGCATTTT.

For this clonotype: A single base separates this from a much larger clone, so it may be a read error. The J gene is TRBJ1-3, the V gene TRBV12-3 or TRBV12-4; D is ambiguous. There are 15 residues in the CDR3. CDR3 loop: CASSPSAFSGNAIYF. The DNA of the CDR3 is TGTGCCAGCAGTCCTTCAGCGTTCTCTGGAAACGCCATATATTTT.

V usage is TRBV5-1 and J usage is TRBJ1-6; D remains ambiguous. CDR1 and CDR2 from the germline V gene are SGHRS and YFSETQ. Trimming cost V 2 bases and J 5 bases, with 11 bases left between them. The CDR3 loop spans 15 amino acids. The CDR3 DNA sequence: TGCGCCAGCAGCTTACTTTCATCGGATAATTCACCCCTCCACTTT. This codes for CASSLLSSDNSPLHF.

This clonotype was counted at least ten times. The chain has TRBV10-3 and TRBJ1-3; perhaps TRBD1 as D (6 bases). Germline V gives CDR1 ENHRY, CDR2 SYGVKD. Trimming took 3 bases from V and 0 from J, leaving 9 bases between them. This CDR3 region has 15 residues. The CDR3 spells CAISDTGISGNTIYF. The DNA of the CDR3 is TGTGCCATCAGTGACACAGGGATCTCTGGAAACACCATATATTTT.

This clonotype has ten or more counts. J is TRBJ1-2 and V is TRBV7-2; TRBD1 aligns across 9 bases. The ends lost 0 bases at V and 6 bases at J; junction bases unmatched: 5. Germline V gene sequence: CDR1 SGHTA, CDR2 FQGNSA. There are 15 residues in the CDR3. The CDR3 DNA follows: TGTGCCAGCAGCTTAGCGGCGGGACAGGGTAATGGCTACACCTTC. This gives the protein CASSLAAGQGNGYTF.

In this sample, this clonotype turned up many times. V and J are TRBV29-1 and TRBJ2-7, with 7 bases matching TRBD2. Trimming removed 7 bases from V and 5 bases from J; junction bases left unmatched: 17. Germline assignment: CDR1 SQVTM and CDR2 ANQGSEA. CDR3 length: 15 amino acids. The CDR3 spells CSATPTGGRTDEQYF. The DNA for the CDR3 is TGCAGCGCCACCCCCACGGGGGGACGGACGGACGAGCAGTACTTC.

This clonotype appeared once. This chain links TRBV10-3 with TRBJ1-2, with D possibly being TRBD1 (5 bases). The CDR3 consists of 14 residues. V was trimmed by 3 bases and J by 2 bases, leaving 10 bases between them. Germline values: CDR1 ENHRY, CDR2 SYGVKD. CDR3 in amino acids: CAISDPGGNYGYTF. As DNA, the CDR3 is TGTGCCATCAGTGACCCCGGGGGGAACTATGGCTACACCTTC.

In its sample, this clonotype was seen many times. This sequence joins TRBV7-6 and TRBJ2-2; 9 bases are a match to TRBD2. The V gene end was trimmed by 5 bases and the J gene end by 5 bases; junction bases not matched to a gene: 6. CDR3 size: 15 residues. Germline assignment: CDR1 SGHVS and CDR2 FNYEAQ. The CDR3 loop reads CASSAEREETGELFF. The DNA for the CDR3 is TGTGCCAGCAGCGCTGAGCGGGAGGAGACCGGGGAGCTGTTTTTT.

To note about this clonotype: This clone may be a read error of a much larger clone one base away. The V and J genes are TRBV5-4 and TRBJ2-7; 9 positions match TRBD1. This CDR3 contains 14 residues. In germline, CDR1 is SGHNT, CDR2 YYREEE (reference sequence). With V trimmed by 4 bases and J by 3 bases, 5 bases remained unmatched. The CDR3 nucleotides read TGTGCCAGCAGCCAAGGGACAGGGATCTACGAGCAGTACTTC. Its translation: CASSQGTGIYEQYF.

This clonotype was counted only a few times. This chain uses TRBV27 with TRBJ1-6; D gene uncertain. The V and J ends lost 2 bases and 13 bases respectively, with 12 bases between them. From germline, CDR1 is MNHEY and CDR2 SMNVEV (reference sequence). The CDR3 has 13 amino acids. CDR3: CASSLETWTPLHF. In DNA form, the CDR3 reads TGTGCCAGCAGTTTAGAAACGTGGACCCCCCTCCACTTT.

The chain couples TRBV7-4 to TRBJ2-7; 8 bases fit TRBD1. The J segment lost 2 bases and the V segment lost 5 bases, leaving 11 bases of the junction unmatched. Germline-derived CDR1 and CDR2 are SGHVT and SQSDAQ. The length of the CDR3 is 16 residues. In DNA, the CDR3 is TGTGCCAGCAGCCCCGGACAGGGTATAGTTCCCTACGAGCAGTACTTC. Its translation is CASSPGQGIVPYEQYF.